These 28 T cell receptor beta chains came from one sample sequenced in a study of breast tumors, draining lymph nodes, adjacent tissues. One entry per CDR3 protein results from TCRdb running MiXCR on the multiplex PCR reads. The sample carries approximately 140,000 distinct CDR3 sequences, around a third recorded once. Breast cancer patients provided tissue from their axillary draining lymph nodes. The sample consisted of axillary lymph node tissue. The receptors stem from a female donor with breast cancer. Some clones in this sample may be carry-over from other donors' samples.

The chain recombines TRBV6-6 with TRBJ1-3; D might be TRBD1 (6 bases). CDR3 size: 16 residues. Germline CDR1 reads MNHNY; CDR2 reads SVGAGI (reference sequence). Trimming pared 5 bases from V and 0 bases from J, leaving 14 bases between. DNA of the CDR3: TGTGCCAGCAGTCTTATCACAGGGTTCTCTGGAAACACCATATATTTT. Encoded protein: CASSLITGFSGNTIYF.

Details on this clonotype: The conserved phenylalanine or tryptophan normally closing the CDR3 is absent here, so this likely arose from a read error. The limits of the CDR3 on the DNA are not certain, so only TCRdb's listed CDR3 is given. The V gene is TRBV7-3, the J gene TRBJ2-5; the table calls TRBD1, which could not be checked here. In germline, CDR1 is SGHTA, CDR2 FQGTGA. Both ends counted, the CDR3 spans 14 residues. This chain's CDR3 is CASSRTGPKRPSTP.

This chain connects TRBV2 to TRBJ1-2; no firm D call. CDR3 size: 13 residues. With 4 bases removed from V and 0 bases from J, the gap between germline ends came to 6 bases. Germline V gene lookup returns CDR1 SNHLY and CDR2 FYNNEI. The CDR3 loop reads CASSGRTNYGYTF. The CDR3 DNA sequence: TGTGCCAGCAGTGGGAGAACTAACTATGGCTACACCTTC.

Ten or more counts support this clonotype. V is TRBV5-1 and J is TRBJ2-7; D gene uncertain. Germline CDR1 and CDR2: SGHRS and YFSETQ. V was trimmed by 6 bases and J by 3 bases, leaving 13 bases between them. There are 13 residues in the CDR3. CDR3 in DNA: TGCGCCAGCATGTTCGGGCCTGACTACGAGCAGTACTTC. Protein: CASMFGPDYEQYF.

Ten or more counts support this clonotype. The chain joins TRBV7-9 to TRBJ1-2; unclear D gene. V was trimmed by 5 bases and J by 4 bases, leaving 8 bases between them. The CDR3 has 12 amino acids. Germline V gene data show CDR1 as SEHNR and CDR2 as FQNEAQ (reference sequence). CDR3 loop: CASSVESYGYTF. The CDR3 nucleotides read TGTGCCAGCAGCGTTGAATCCTATGGCTACACCTTC.

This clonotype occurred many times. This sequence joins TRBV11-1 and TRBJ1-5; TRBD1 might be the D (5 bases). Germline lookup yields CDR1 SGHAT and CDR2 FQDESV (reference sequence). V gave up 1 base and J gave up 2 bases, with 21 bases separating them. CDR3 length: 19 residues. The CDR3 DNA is TGTGCCAGCAGCTTAGGCCCCGGGACGCTCGACTGGGGCAATCAGCCCCAGCATTTT. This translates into CASSLGPGTLDWGNQPQHF.

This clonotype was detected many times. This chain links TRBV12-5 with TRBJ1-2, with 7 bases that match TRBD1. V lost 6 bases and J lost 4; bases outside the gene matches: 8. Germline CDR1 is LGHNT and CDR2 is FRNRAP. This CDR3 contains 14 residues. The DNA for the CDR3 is TGTGCTAGTGGCCCCATGAACAGGGGCTATGGCTACACCTTC. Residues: CASGPMNRGYGYTF.

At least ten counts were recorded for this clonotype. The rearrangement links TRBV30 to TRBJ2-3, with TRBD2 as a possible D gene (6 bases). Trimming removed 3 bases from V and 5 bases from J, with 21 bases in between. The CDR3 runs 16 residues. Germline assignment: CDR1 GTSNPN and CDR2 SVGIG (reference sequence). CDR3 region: CAWSRGATLGGDTQYF. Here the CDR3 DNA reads TGTGCCTGGAGCCGCGGGGCTACACTGGGCGGAGATACGCAGTATTTT.

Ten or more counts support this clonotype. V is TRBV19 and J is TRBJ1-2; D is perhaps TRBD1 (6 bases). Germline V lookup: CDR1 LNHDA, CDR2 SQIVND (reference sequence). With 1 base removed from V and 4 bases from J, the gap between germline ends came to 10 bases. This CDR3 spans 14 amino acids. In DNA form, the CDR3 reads TGTGCCAGTAGTATAGGCGGGACAACCTATGGCTACACCTTC. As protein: CASSIGGTTYGYTF.

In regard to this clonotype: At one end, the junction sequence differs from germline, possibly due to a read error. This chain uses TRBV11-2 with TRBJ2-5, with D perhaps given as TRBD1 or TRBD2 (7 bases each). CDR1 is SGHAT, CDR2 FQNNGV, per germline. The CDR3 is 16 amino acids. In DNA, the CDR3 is TGTGCCAGCAGCTTGGCCGGGACAGCGGGACCGGAGATCCAGTACTTC. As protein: CASSLAGTAGPEIQYF.

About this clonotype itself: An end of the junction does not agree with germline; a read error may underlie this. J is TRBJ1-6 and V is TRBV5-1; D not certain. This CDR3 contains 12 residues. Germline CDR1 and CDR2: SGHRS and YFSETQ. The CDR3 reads CASGLGNSSLHF. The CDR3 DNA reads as TGCGCCAGCGGCTTGGGGAACTCATCCCTCCACTTT.

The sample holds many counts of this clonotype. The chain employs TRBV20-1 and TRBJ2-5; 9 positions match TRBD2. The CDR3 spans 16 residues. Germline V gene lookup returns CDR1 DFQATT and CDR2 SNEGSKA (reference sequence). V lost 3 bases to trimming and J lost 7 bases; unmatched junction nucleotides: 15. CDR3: CSASSASGGPLGTQYF. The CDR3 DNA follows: TGCAGTGCTAGTTCTGCGAGCGGGGGGCCTCTTGGGACCCAGTACTTC.

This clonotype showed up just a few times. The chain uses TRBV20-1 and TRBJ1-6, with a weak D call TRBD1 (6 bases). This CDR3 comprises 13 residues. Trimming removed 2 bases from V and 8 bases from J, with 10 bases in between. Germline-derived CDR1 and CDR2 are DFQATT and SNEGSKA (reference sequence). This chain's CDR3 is CSARTEGDSPLHF. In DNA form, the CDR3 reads TGCAGTGCTAGAACAGAGGGGGATTCACCCCTCCACTTT.

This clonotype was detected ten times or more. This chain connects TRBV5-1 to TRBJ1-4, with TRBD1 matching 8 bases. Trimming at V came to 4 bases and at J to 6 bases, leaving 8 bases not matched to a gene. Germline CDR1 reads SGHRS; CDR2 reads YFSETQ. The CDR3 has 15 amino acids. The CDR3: CASSLGDRQYEKLFF. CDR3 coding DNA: TGCGCCAGCAGCCTGGGGGACAGGCAGTATGAAAAACTGTTTTTT.

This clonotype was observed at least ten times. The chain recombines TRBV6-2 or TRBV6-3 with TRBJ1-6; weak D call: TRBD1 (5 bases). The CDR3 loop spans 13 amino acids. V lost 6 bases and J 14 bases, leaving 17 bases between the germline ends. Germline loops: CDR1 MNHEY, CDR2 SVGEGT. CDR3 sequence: CASRPGAFAALHF. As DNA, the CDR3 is TGTGCCAGCAGACCCGGGGCGTTTGCGGCCCTCCACTTT.

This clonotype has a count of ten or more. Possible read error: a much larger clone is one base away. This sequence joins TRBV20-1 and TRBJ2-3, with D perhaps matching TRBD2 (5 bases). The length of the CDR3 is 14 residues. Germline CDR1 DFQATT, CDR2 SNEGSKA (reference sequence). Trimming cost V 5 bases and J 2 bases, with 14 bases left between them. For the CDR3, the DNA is TGCAGTGCTCCCGGGGTAGCCACCACAGATACGCAGTATTTT. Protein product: CSAPGVATTDTQYF.

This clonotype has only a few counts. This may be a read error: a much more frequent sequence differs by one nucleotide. The CDR3 sequence is CASSLEGLAGTQYF. The CDR3 DNA is TGTGCCAGCAGCTTAGAAGGACTTGCCGGGACCCAGTACTTC. V gene TRBV11-2 combines with J gene TRBJ2-5; tentative D call: TRBD2 (5 bases). CDR3 length equals 14 residues. V was cut by 0 bases and J by 7 bases, with 12 bases left in between. CDR1 is SGHAT and CDR2 is FQNNGV in the germline V gene.

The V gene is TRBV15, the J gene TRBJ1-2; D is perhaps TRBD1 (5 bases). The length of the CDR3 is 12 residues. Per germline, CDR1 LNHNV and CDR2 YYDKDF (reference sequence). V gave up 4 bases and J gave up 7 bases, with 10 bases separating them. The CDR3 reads CATSTGASGYTF. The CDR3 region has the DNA TGTGCCACCAGCACCGGGGCATCTGGCTACACCTTC.

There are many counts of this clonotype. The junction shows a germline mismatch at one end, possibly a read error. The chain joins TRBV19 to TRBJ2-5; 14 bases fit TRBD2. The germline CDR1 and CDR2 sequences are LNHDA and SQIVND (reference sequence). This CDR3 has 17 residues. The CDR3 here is CASSTGTSGGPKETQSF. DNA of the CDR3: TGTGCCAGTAGTACCGGGACTAGCGGGGGACCTAAAGAGACCCAGTCCTTC.

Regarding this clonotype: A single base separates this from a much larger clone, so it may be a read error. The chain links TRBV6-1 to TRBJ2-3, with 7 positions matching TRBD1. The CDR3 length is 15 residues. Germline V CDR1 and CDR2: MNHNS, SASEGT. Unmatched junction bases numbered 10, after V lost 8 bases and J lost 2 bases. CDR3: CASEKQGSNTDTQYF. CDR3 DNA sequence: TGTGCCAGCGAGAAACAGGGGTCGAACACAGATACGCAGTATTTT.

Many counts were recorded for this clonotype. The CDR3 loop is CATSDLRTGVEGTDTQYF. The CDR3 nucleotides read TGTGCCACCAGTGATTTGCGGACAGGGGTCGAGGGGACAGATACGCAGTATTTT. The rearrangement links TRBV24-1 to TRBJ2-3; 9 bases are a match to TRBD1. This CDR3 has 18 amino acids. Trimming removed 0 bases from V and 3 bases from J; junction bases left unmatched: 9. Germline-derived CDR1 and CDR2 are KGHDR and SFDVKD.

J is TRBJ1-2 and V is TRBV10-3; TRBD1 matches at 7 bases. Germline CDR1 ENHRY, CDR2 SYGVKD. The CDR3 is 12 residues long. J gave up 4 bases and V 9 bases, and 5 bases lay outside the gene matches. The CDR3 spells CAMRQGSYGYTF. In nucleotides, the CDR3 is TGTGCCATGCGACAGGGTAGCTATGGCTACACCTTC.

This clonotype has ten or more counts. Written as DNA, the CDR3 is TGTGCCAGCAGCCCGAGGGTTGAGGGAGGTTCTGGACCCCAGCATTTT. As protein: CASSPRVEGGSGPQHF. The chain couples TRBV7-2 to TRBJ1-5; D call uncertain. The CDR3 runs 16 residues. Germline V gives CDR1 SGHTA, CDR2 FQGNSA. Deletions cut 5 bases from V and 10 bases from J, with 24 bases between.

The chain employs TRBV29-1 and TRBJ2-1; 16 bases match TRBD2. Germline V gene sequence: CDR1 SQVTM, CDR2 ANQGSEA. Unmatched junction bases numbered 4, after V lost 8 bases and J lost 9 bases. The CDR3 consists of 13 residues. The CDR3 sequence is CSLGLAGGGEQFF. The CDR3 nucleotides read TGCAGCCTGGGACTAGCGGGAGGGGGTGAGCAGTTCTTC.

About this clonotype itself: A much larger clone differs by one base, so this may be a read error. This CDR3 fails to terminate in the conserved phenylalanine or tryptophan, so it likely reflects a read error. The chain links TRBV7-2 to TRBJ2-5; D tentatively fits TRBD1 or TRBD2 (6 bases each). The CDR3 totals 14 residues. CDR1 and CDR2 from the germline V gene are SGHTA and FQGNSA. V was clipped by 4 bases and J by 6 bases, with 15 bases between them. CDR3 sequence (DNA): TGTGCCAGCAGCTCAGGGGACTTCATAAAGACCCAGTACCTC. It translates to CASSSGDFIKTQYL.

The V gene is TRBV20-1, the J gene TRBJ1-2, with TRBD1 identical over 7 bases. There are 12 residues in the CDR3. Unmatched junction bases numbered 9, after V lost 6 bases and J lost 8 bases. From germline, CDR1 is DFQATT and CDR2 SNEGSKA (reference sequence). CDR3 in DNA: TGCAGTGCAATACAGGGGTCCGGGGGCTACACCTTC. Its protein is CSAIQGSGGYTF.

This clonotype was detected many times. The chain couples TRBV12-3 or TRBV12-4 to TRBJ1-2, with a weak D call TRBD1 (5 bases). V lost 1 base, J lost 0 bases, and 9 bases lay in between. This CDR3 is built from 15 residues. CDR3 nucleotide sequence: TGTGCCAGCAGTTTAGTACAGGTCTCTAACTATGGCTACACCTTC. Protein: CASSLVQVSNYGYTF.

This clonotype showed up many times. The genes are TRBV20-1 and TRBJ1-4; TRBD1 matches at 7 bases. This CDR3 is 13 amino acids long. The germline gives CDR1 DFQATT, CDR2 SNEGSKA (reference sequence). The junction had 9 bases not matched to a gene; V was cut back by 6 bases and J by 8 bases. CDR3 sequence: CSAIPGTEEKLFF. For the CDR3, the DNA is TGCAGTGCGATTCCCGGGACAGAGGAAAAACTGTTTTTT.